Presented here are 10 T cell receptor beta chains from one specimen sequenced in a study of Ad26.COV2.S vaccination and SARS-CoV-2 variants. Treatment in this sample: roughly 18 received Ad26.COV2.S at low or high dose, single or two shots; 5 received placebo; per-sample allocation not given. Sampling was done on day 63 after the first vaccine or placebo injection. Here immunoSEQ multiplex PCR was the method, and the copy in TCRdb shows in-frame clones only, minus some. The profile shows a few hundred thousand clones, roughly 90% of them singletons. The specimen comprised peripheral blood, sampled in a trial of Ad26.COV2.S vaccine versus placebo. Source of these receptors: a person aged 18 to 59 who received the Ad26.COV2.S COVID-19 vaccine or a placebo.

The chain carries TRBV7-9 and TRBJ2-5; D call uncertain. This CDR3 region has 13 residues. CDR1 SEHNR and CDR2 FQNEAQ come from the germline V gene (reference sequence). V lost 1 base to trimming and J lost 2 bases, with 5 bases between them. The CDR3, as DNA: TGTGCCAGCAGCTTAGGGCAGCAAGAGACCCAGTACTTC. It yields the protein CASSLGQQETQYF.

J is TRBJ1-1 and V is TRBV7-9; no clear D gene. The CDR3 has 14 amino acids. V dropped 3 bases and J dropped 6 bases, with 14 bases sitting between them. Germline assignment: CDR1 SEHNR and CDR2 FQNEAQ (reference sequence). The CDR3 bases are TGTGCCAGCAGCTTTCCCCAGGCGCAACCTGAAGCTTTCTTT. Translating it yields CASSFPQAQPEAFF.

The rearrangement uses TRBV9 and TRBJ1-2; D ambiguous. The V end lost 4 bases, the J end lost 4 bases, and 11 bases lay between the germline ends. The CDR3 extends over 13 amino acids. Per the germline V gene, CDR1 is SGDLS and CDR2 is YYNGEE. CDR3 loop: CASSPGEAYGYTF. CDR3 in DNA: TGTGCCAGCAGCCCCGGAGAGGCCTATGGCTACACCTTC.

CDR3 in amino acids: CASSLPGMNTEAFF. The CDR3 bases are TGTGCCAGCAGCCTACCGGGGATGAACACTGAAGCTTTCTTT. The V call is TRBV14, the J call TRBJ1-1, with D hard to call. CDR1 is SGHDN and CDR2 is FVKESK in the germline V gene. The CDR3 extends over 14 amino acids. Trimming shortened V by 4 bases and J by 0 bases, and 9 bases separated the two germline ends. The full variable domain, its missing parts supplied by reference TRBV14 and TRBJ1-1, is EAGVTQFPSHSVIEKGQTVTLRCDPISGHDNLYWYRRVMGKEIKFLLHFVKESKQDESGMPNNRFLAERTGGTYSTLKVQPAELEDSGVYFCASSLPGMNTEAFFGQGTRLTVV.

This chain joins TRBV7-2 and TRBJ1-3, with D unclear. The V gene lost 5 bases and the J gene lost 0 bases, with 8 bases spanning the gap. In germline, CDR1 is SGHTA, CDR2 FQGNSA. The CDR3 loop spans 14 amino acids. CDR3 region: CASSLRFSGNTIYF. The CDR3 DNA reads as TGTGCCAGCAGCCTTCGCTTCTCTGGAAACACCATATATTTT.

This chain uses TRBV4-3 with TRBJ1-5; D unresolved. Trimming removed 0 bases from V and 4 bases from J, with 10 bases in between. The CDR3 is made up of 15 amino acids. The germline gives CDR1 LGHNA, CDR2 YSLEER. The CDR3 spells CASSQERELNQPQHF. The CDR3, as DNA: TGCGCCAGCAGCCAAGAGAGGGAACTGAATCAGCCCCAGCATTTT.

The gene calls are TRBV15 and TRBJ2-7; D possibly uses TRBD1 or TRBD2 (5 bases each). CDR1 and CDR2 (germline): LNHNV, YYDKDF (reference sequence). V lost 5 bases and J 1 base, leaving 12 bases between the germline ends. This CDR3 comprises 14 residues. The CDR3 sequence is CATSAGWESYEQYF. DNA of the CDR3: TGTGCCACCAGCGCAGGGTGGGAGTCCTACGAGCAGTACTTC.

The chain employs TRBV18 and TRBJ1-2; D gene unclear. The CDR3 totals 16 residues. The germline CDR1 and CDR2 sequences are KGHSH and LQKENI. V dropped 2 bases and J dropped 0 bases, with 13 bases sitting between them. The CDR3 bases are TGTGCCAGCTCACCAAGTTCAGGTCAGGCTAACTATGGCTACACCTTC. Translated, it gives CASSPSSGQANYGYTF.

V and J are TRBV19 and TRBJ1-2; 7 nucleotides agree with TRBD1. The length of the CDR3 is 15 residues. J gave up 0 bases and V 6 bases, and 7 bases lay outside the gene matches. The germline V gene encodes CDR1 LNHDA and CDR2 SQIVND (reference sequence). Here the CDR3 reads CASSPTGTANYGYTF. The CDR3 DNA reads TGTGCCAGTAGCCCAACCGGGACAGCTAACTATGGCTACACCTTC.

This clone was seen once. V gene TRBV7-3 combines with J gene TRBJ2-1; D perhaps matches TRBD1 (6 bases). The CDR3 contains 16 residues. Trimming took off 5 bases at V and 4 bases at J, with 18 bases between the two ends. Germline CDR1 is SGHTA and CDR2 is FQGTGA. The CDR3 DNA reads TGTGCCAGCAGCCTACGGGACAATGCCCGTTACAATGAGCAGTTCTTC. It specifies CASSLRDNARYNEQFF. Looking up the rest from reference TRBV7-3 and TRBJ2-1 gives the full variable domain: GAGVSQTPSNKVTEKGKYVELRCDPISGHTALYWYRQSLGQGPEFLIYFQGTGAADDSGLPNDRFFAVRPEGSVSTLKIQRTERGDSAVYLCASSLRDNARYNEQFFGPGTRLTVL.